This TCR beta chain was sequenced in a study of tumor-infiltrating lymphocytes in primary liver carcinoma. Regarding the study as a whole: Blood trailed tumors significantly in top-250-clone fraction (p = 0.039). No more than about 8-24% of top clones could be seen in all five tumor regions.

Notes on this clonotype: Its specificity is unknown.

Trimming stripped 2 bases from V and 4 bases from J, with 3 bases between. Germline CDR1 reads DFQATT; CDR2 reads SNEGSKA (reference sequence). This CDR3 has 10 amino acids. Unsorted bulk tissue of about 20-32 mg yielded co-extracted RNA and DNA. Patients' primary liver carcinoma was surgically resected. Each sampled tumor had five separate regions taken from it. Starting from 500 ng of total RNA, TCR beta cDNA was produced with a primer in the constant region. ARM-PCR was slightly modified, and three nested multiplex PCR rounds with it gave rise to the TCR beta libraries. A C-beta reverse primer was combined with TRBV1-TRBV30 forward primers in the first two PCR rounds, and each round had roughly 11 cycles. TCRdb reprocessed the multiplex PCR reads via MiXCR and lists one record per CDR3 protein. The sample yields about 78,000 distinct CDR3 sequences, about two thirds seen once.

Sequencing was carried out using liver tumor tissue from sampling region 4. As to subset: tumor region T4, right-lateral pole. This TCR derives from an older woman with primary liver carcinoma and hepatitis B virus infection. J is TRBJ2-7 and V is TRBV20-1; no definite D call. The CDR3 is CSARWYEQYF. In DNA form, the CDR3 reads TGCAGTGCTAGATGGTACGAGCAGTACTTC.